This T cell receptor (beta chain) was sequenced during a study of shared clonotypes between healthy human individuals. Study information: A few men and a couple of women, aged 18 to 49, were donors. General study findings and limits: It was the non-shared clonotypes that had lower generation probabilities than clonotypes shared by all four donors.

Sorted-subset replicate PCR reactions contained approximately 190 ng DNA, corresponding to some 28,000 T cell genomes. Clones were read by immunoSEQ multiplex PCR, and TCRdb kept only the in-frame ones, dropping some. The data contain under 2,500,000 clones, around 95% of them singletons. On this clone itself: Its target is not known.

The TCR sequence derives from a man aged 18-30 years in good health. Sequencing was performed on naive CD4+ T cells sorted from blood. The subset denotes: CD45RA+ positively selected.

The CDR3 sequence is CASGPTDNTIYF. CDR3 DNA: TGTGCTAGTGGACCGACCGACAACACCATATATTTT. This chain connects TRBV12-5 to TRBJ1-3; D ambiguous. The CDR3 runs to 12 residues. The V and J ends lost 6 bases and 7 bases respectively, with 10 bases between them. CDR1 and CDR2 from the germline V gene are LGHNT and FRNRAP. Complete variable domain (other parts from reference TRBV12-5 and TRBJ1-3): DARVTQTPRHKVTEMGQEVTMRCQPILGHNTVFWYRQTMMQGLELLAYFRNRAPLDDSGMPKDRFSAEMPDATLATLKIQPSEPRDSAVYFCASGPTDNTIYFGEGSWLTVV.